What follows are 6 T cell receptor beta chains derived from one specimen sequenced in a study of shared clonotypes between healthy human individuals. The data were produced by immunoSEQ multiplex PCR, yet TCRdb's version contains in-frame clones alone and is incomplete. The table has approximately 1.5 million clones, 95% to 99% seen once. The sequenced material came from naive CD4+ T cells sorted from blood. Subset given: CD45RA+ positively selected. The receptors shown here come from a man aged 25 to 40 in good health.

This clone was observed a single time. V and J are TRBV7-8 and TRBJ2-3; no reliable D call. Germline V lookup: CDR1 SGHVS, CDR2 FQNEAQ. The CDR3 consists of 15 residues. Trimming cost V 6 bases and J 2 bases, with 15 bases left between them. The CDR3 here is CASSYLQTDTDTQYF. CDR3 nucleotide sequence: TGTGCCAGCAGTTATCTTCAGACCGACACAGATACGCAGTATTTT.

Notes on this clone: The same CDR3 is also encoded by other DNA sequences in this sample. This sequence joins TRBV28 and TRBJ2-2; no reliable D call. V lost 2 bases and J 5 bases, leaving 3 bases between the germline ends. Germline V gives CDR1 MDHEN, CDR2 SYDVKM. This CDR3 comprises 12 residues. In DNA, the CDR3 is TGTGCCAGCAGTTTACTAACCGGGGAGCTGTTTTTT. This translates into CASSLLTGELFF.

The V call is TRBV11-3, the J call TRBJ2-2, with D possibly matching TRBD2 (6 bases). The CDR3 consists of 14 residues. V was cut by 5 bases and J by 4 bases, with 11 bases left in between. Per germline, CDR1 SGHNT and CDR2 YENEEA. CDR3 region: CASSPGTRTGELFF. The CDR3 DNA sequence: TGTGCCAGCAGCCCTGGGACTCGCACCGGGGAGCTGTTTTTT.

This chain connects TRBV27 to TRBJ2-1, with TRBD2 matching 16 bases. V was pared by 6 bases and J by 6 bases, with 11 bases of the junction left unmatched. The CDR3 consists of 18 residues. Per germline, CDR1 MNHEY and CDR2 SMNVEV (reference sequence). The DNA of the CDR3 is TGTGCCAGCAGCAACGAGGGACTAGCGGGAGGGTCTGGCAATGAGCAGTTCTTC. This encodes CASSNEGLAGGSGNEQFF.

CDR3 sequence (DNA): TGCGCCAGCAGCTTGGTGCGTAGGGACACCGGGGAGCTGTTTTTT. This encodes CASSLVRRDTGELFF. This chain connects TRBV5-1 to TRBJ2-2, with no clear D. There are 15 residues in the CDR3. Trimming stripped 0 bases from V and 3 bases from J, with 9 bases between. Germline CDR1 reads SGHRS; CDR2 reads YFSETQ. Complete variable domain (other parts from reference TRBV5-1 and TRBJ2-2): KAGVTQTPRYLIKTRGQQVTLSCSPISGHRSVSWYQQTPGQGLQFLFEYFSETQRNKGNFPGRFSGRQFSNSRSEMNVSTLELGDSALYLCASSLVRRDTGELFFGEGSRLTVL.

V and J are TRBV20-1 and TRBJ2-3; D is ambiguous. V dropped 0 bases and J dropped 4 bases, with 2 bases sitting between them. CDR1 DFQATT and CDR2 SNEGSKA come from the germline V gene (reference sequence). CDR3 size: 11 residues. The CDR3 loop is CSARESDTQYF. The CDR3 DNA reads TGCAGTGCTAGAGAGTCAGATACGCAGTATTTT.